Listed here are 9 T cell receptor beta chains from one sample, sequenced in a study of blood T cell repertoires in COVID-19. Sequenced by immunoSEQ multiplex PCR; TCRdb stores in-frame clones only, minus some. The table has 200,000 to 250,000 clones, roughly 80% seen once. Material: peripheral blood. These receptors were obtained from a woman in her 70s with acute or convalescent COVID-19.

This chain connects TRBV27 to TRBJ2-7; maybe TRBD1 (6 bases). The CDR3 totals 12 residues. CDR1 is MNHEY and CDR2 is SMNVEV in the germline V gene (reference sequence). Trimming took 7 bases from V and 2 from J, leaving 9 bases between them. CDR3 sequence (DNA): TGTGCCAGCATGGACAGTGCCTACGAGCAGTACTTC. It is translated as CASMDSAYEQYF.

This clone has only a few counts. This chain uses TRBV28 with TRBJ2-7; TRBD2 aligns across 8 bases. CDR1 is MDHEN and CDR2 is SYDVKM in the germline V gene. The V segment lost 4 bases and the J segment 5 bases; nucleotides outside the gene matches: 7. The CDR3 is 14 residues long. CDR3 protein: CASSSRALADEQYF. The CDR3 DNA reads TGTGCCAGCAGTTCCAGGGCACTAGCGGACGAGCAGTACTTC.

The V gene is TRBV29-1, the J gene TRBJ2-1, with 9 bases that match TRBD2. CDR1 is SQVTM, CDR2 ANQGSEA, per germline. The CDR3 is 16 amino acids. Germline trimming cut 1 base from V and 4 bases from J; bases unmatched to any gene: 8. This chain's CDR3 is CSVEVASGAYYNEQFF. The CDR3 DNA follows: TGCAGCGTTGAAGTGGCTAGCGGGGCTTATTACAATGAGCAGTTCTTC.

V and J are TRBV5-1 and TRBJ2-7; D is possibly TRBD1 (6 bases). CDR1 and CDR2 from the germline V gene are SGHRS and YFSETQ. The V end lost 1 base, the J end lost 0 bases, and 8 bases lay between the germline ends. CDR3 length: 14 residues. The CDR3 region is CASSLTGSSYEQYF. CDR3 in DNA: TGCGCCAGCAGCTTGACAGGGAGCTCCTACGAGCAGTACTTC.

This clone appeared a few times. The rearrangement links TRBV19 to TRBJ2-1, with TRBD2 matching over 9 bases. The CDR3 is 20 amino acids. CDR1 and CDR2 (germline): LNHDA, SQIVND (reference sequence). V shed 1 base, J shed 7 bases, and the junction held 20 bases outside the gene matches. The CDR3 region has the DNA TGTGCCAGTAGTATAGGCAAAGGGCTAGCTAGCGGGACCTTAGGGAATGAGCAGTTCTTC. Translation: CASSIGKGLASGTLGNEQFF.

V gene TRBV7-9 combines with J gene TRBJ1-5, with unresolved D. Trimming pared 2 bases from V and 0 bases from J, leaving 5 bases between. This CDR3 comprises 14 residues. Germline values: CDR1 SEHNR, CDR2 FQNEAQ (reference sequence). CDR3 region: CASSLYGSNQPQHF. The CDR3 nucleotides read TGTGCCAGCAGCTTATACGGTAGCAATCAGCCCCAGCATTTT.

J is TRBJ2-5 and V is TRBV5-4; 8 positions match TRBD1. The CDR3 totals 15 residues. Trimming cost V 5 bases and J 4 bases; bases outside gene matches: 10. The germline V gene encodes CDR1 SGHNT and CDR2 YYREEE (reference sequence). CDR3 region: CASSPYRGTGETQYF. The DNA of the CDR3 is TGTGCCAGCAGTCCTTACAGGGGGACGGGAGAGACCCAGTACTTC. Full variable domain (missing parts from reference TRBV5-4 and TRBJ2-5): ETGVTQSPTHLIKTRGQQVTLRCSSQSGHNTVSWYQQALGQGPQFIFQYYREEENGRGNFPPRFSGLQFPNYSSELNVNALELDDSALYLCASSPYRGTGETQYFGPGTRLLVL.

The rearrangement joins TRBV5-1 to TRBJ1-1, with D possibly TRBD1 on 6 matching bases. CDR1 is SGHRS and CDR2 is YFSETQ in the germline V gene. Deletions cut 6 bases from V and 2 bases from J, with 20 bases between. The CDR3 totals 16 residues. The CDR3 protein is CASTSGAGDFNTEAFF. The CDR3 DNA reads TGCGCCAGCACCTCCGGGGCAGGGGATTTTAACACTGAAGCTTTCTTT.

The V call is TRBV2, the J call TRBJ2-1; TRBD2 aligns across 9 bases. CDR3 length: 15 amino acids. Looked up from germline, CDR1 is SNHLY and CDR2 is FYNNEI. V was clipped by 2 bases and J by 15 bases; unmatched bases: 14. The CDR3 reads CASSEQAGGLLSRFF. The CDR3 DNA reads as TGTGCCAGCAGTGAACAAGCGGGAGGCCTTCTTTCTCGGTTCTTC.